Each of the 30 T cell receptor beta chains below was sequenced from the same sample in a study of OX40 agonist ivuxolimab in advanced cancers. Method: immunoSEQ multiplex PCR; TCRdb's copy keeps in-frame clones and lacks some. The table includes roughly 55,000 clones, 80% detected once. The source was CD4+ or CD8+ T cells sorted from blood, collected in a trial of the OX40 agonist ivuxolimab. The origin of the receptors is an adult with an advanced solid tumor such as melanoma, head and neck, liver or kidney cancer.

The V gene is TRBV9, the J gene TRBJ2-2; 7 nucleotides agree with TRBD2. The V segment lost 3 bases and the J segment 0 bases; nucleotides outside the gene matches: 2. Germline V lookup: CDR1 SGDLS, CDR2 YYNGEE. This CDR3 region has 15 residues. The CDR3 region is CASSARGANTGELFF. CDR3 in DNA: TGTGCCAGCAGCGCTCGGGGGGCGAACACCGGGGAGCTGTTTTTT.

The V gene is TRBV7-2, the J gene TRBJ2-7; tentative D call: TRBD1 (5 bases). From germline, CDR1 is SGHTA and CDR2 FQGNSA. V lost 0 bases and J lost 7, with 19 bases in between. The CDR3 consists of 16 residues. The CDR3 DNA is TGTGCCAGCAGCTTAGCGACCTGGGGCCCGCGAGGTGAGCAGTACTTC. It specifies CASSLATWGPRGEQYF.

The J gene is TRBJ2-6, the V gene TRBV5-8, with 9 bases fitting TRBD1. The CDR3 has 18 residues. CDR1 and CDR2 (germline): SGHTS, YDEGEE. With V trimmed by 4 bases and J by 1 base, 9 bases remained unmatched. CDR3 coding DNA: TGTGCCAGCAGCCCGGGGACAGGGATGGTGTCTGGGGCCAACGTCCTGACTTTC. Protein sequence: CASSPGTGMVSGANVLTF.

This clone was seen once. This chain connects TRBV6-5 to TRBJ2-7; D ambiguous. Germline CDR1 and CDR2: MNHEY and SVGAGI. The CDR3 totals 11 residues. Between the trimmed V and J ends, which lost 6 bases and 4 bases, there was a span of 7 bases. CDR3 bases: TGTGCCAGCAGCGGCCTGTACGAGCAGTACTTC. Its translation is CASSGLYEQYF.

The chain is built from TRBV5-1 and TRBJ2-1; possible D gene TRBD2, 5 bases. V was pared by 3 bases and J by 2 bases, with 15 bases between. Germline V gene sequence: CDR1 SGHRS, CDR2 YFSETQ. The CDR3 is 16 residues long. The CDR3: CASSSTSGVPYNEQFF. Here the CDR3 DNA reads TGCGCCAGCAGCTCTACGAGCGGAGTCCCCTACAATGAGCAGTTCTTC.

The chain carries TRBV7-2 and TRBJ1-2; tentative D call: TRBD1 (6 bases). The CDR3 has 16 amino acids. Germline CDR1 and CDR2: SGHTA and FQGNSA. The V end was cut by 2 bases, the J end by 6 bases, with 19 bases between. The chain's CDR3 is CASSLTDRRGANGYTF. CDR3 DNA sequence: TGTGCCAGCAGCTTAACCGACAGGAGAGGGGCGAATGGCTACACCTTC.

V gene TRBV15 combines with J gene TRBJ2-3, with 8 bases that match TRBD2. Per germline, CDR1 LNHNV and CDR2 YYDKDF (reference sequence). The length of the CDR3 is 18 residues. J was trimmed by 5 bases and V by 0 bases; bases with no gene match: 13. The CDR3 bases are TGTGCCACCAGCAGAGAGCGGGGCGGGAGGCGGGGAGGAGATACGCAGTATTTT. Translating it yields CATSRERGGRRGGDTQYF.

This clone was counted only a few times. The chain links TRBV15 to TRBJ1-1; a possible D gene is TRBD1 (6 bases). The V gene's germline CDR1 is LNHNV and CDR2 YYDKDF (reference sequence). The CDR3 sequence is 15 residues long. The V end was cut by 3 bases, the J end by 1 base, with 12 bases between. DNA of the CDR3: TGTGCCACCAGCAGGCAAACAGGGAAGAACACTGAAGCTTTCTTT. Its translation: CATSRQTGKNTEAFF.

This sequence joins TRBV11-3 and TRBJ2-7; unclear D gene. Trimming cost V 5 bases and J 0 bases, with 11 bases left between them. Germline V gene lookup returns CDR1 SGHNT and CDR2 YENEEA. The CDR3 is 14 residues long. CDR3 region: CASSKDGSSYEQYF. DNA for the CDR3: TGTGCCAGCAGCAAGGACGGAAGCTCCTACGAGCAGTACTTC.

The chain has TRBV19 and TRBJ1-1; D is undetermined. CDR1 and CDR2 from the germline V gene are LNHDA and SQIVND (reference sequence). The CDR3 is 13 amino acids. V was pared by 6 bases and J by 5 bases, with 13 bases between. CDR3 protein: CASSSNRGTEAFF. CDR3 nucleotide sequence: TGTGCCAGTAGCAGCAATCGGGGTACTGAAGCTTTCTTT.

This clone has more than one count but fewer than ten. The rearrangement joins TRBV5-1 to TRBJ1-2, with 9 bases fitting TRBD1. The J segment lost 2 bases and the V segment lost 5 bases, leaving 10 bases of the junction unmatched. Germline CDR1 is SGHRS and CDR2 is YFSETQ. The CDR3 contains 16 residues. In nucleotides, the CDR3 is TGCGCCAGCAGGCCGGGACAGGGCCGGACGAACTATGGCTACACCTTC. Protein: CASRPGQGRTNYGYTF. Variable domain in full (rest from reference TRBV5-1 and TRBJ1-2): KAGVTQTPRYLIKTRGQQVTLSCSPISGHRSVSWYQQTPGQGLQFLFEYFSETQRNKGNFPGRFSGRQFSNSRSEMNVSTLELGDSALYLCASRPGQGRTNYGYTFGSGTRLTVV.

The chain joins TRBV5-1 to TRBJ1-2, with 9 positions matching TRBD1. Germline loops: CDR1 SGHRS, CDR2 YFSETQ. This CDR3 contains 13 residues. V was clipped by 4 bases and J by 5 bases; unmatched bases: 3. This chain's CDR3 is CASSTGQGYGYTF. DNA of the CDR3: TGCGCCAGCAGCACCGGACAGGGGTATGGCTACACCTTC.

The chain couples TRBV6-5 to TRBJ2-7; no clear D. Germline V gene sequence: CDR1 MNHEY, CDR2 SVGAGI. The length of the CDR3 is 12 residues. V dropped 4 bases and J dropped 6 bases, with 10 bases sitting between them. This CDR3 reads CASSSIGGEQYF. The CDR3 DNA sequence: TGTGCCAGCAGTTCCATCGGTGGCGAGCAGTACTTC.

This chain uses TRBV30 with TRBJ2-7; D uncertain. Trimming shortened V by 3 bases and J by 2 bases, and 14 bases separated the two germline ends. The CDR3 has 14 residues. From germline, CDR1 is GTSNPN and CDR2 SVGIG (reference sequence). The DNA for the CDR3 is TGTGCCTGGAGCCCGCCCGTGGCCACCTACGAGCAGTACTTC. Translation gives CAWSPPVATYEQYF.

This clone was seen once. V gene TRBV7-8 combines with J gene TRBJ2-2; D remains unclear. V lost 6 bases to trimming and J lost 3 bases, with 29 bases between them. The CDR3 is made up of 20 amino acids. The germline V gene encodes CDR1 SGHVS and CDR2 FQNEAQ. CDR3 loop: CASRPKPADGARLYTGELFF. The CDR3 DNA reads TGTGCCAGCAGACCTAAACCGGCGGACGGCGCCCGTTTGTACACCGGGGAGCTGTTTTTT.

V and J are TRBV4-1 and TRBJ1-2; D is uncertain. The V end lost 0 bases, the J end lost 6 bases, and 11 bases lay between the germline ends. The germline V gene has CDR1 MGHRA and CDR2 YSYEKL. The CDR3 has 14 residues. The CDR3 is CASSQDDVGNGYTF. The CDR3 DNA is TGCGCCAGCAGCCAAGATGATGTGGGTAATGGCTACACCTTC.

This chain uses TRBV18 with TRBJ1-1; D uncertain. The germline CDR1 and CDR2 sequences are KGHSH and LQKENI. V lost 3 bases, J lost 4 bases, and 12 bases lay in between. The CDR3 has 14 residues. Here the CDR3 reads CASSPPLDSTEAFF. The DNA for the CDR3 is TGTGCCAGCTCACCCCCTCTTGACTCCACTGAAGCTTTCTTT.

This clone occurred once. Here the CDR3 reads CASSSTGVNTEAFF. The CDR3 DNA reads as TGTGCCAGCAGCTCTACAGGGGTGAACACTGAAGCTTTCTTT. The V gene is TRBV7-2, the J gene TRBJ1-1; 7 bases agree with TRBD1. This CDR3 is built from 14 residues. The J segment lost 0 bases and the V segment lost 4 bases, leaving 2 bases of the junction unmatched. Germline-derived CDR1 and CDR2 are SGHTA and FQGNSA.

This chain joins TRBV7-2 and TRBJ1-2; D unresolved. Germline assignment: CDR1 SGHTA and CDR2 FQGNSA. Trimming removed 6 bases at V and 4 bases at J, with 9 bases between. The CDR3 sequence is 12 residues long. The DNA for the CDR3 is TGTGCCAGCAGTCAGGATCTCTATGGCTACACCTTC. Its protein is CASSQDLYGYTF.

The V and J genes are TRBV19 and TRBJ2-3, with 9 bases identical to TRBD2. The germline CDR1 and CDR2 sequences are LNHDA and SQIVND (reference sequence). CDR3 length: 18 amino acids. V lost 2 bases to trimming and J lost 0 bases; unmatched junction nucleotides: 9. CDR3: CASSIRGLAGESTDTQYF. As DNA, the CDR3 is TGTGCCAGTAGTATACGTGGGTTAGCGGGAGAGAGCACAGATACGCAGTATTTT.

The chain employs TRBV19 and TRBJ1-6, with 7 bases fitting TRBD1. Germline-derived CDR1 and CDR2 are LNHDA and SQIVND (reference sequence). V was pared by 6 bases and J by 7 bases, with 6 bases of the junction left unmatched. This CDR3 spans 14 amino acids. The CDR3 coding sequence is TGTGCCAGTAGCCTTACAGGGGTCAATTCACCCCTCCACTTT. Residues: CASSLTGVNSPLHF.

This rearrangement joins TRBV28 to TRBJ2-1, with a tentative D call TRBD2 (5 bases). From germline, CDR1 is MDHEN and CDR2 SYDVKM. V was shortened by 5 bases and J by 0 bases, with 11 bases between the two germline ends. The CDR3 is made up of 15 amino acids. This CDR3 reads CASSTGGPSYNEQFF. The CDR3 coding sequence is TGTGCCAGCAGTACCGGCGGGCCCTCCTACAATGAGCAGTTCTTC.

The rearrangement joins TRBV6-5 to TRBJ1-2, with D possibly being TRBD1 (6 bases). Trimming cost V 6 bases and J 4 bases, with 15 bases left between them. The germline V gene has CDR1 MNHEY and CDR2 SVGAGI. This CDR3 contains 14 residues. The chain's CDR3 is CASRLGQRGYGYTF. The CDR3 DNA reads as TGTGCCAGCAGATTAGGACAGCGGGGCTATGGCTACACCTTC.

The chain links TRBV15 to TRBJ2-7; the match to TRBD1 covers 10 bases. CDR3 length: 13 residues. V was clipped by 8 bases and J by 3 bases; unmatched bases: 4. CDR1 and CDR2 (germline): LNHNV, YYDKDF (reference sequence). The CDR3 region is CATGRDRGYEQYF. CDR3 bases: TGTGCCACCGGGAGGGACAGGGGCTACGAGCAGTACTTC.

V gene TRBV6-4 combines with J gene TRBJ2-4; tentatively, D is TRBD1 or TRBD2 (7 bases each). The V gene's germline CDR1 is MRHNA and CDR2 SNTAGT. Deletions cut 6 bases from V and 1 base from J, with 16 bases between. The CDR3 loop spans 16 amino acids. The CDR3 nucleotides read TGTGCCAGCAGGACACCAGGGGGGGAGGCCAAAAACATTCAGTACTTC. Translating gives CASRTPGGEAKNIQYF.

The J gene is TRBJ1-4, the V gene TRBV7-3, with a possible D match to TRBD1 (5 bases). The CDR3 runs to 14 residues. CDR1 and CDR2 (germline): SGHTA, FQGTGA. Trimming cost V 3 bases and J 6 bases, with 11 bases left between them. The CDR3 loop is CASSLRGDDEKLFF. The CDR3 nucleotides read TGTGCCAGCAGCTTGAGGGGCGACGATGAAAAACTGTTTTTT.

V and J are TRBV9 and TRBJ1-1; tentative D call: TRBD1 (6 bases). The V end was cut by 2 bases, the J end by 3 bases, with 11 bases between. CDR1 and CDR2 (germline): SGDLS, YYNGEE. The CDR3 has 14 residues. The CDR3 DNA is TGTGCCAGCAGCGTCTACAGGGCGGACACTGAAGCTTTCTTT. Its translation: CASSVYRADTEAFF.

The rearrangement joins TRBV11-2 to TRBJ2-7, with D possibly TRBD1 on 6 matching bases. Per germline, CDR1 SGHAT and CDR2 FQNNGV. CDR3 length: 14 residues. Between the trimmed V and J ends, which lost 5 bases and 1 base, there was a span of 12 bases. CDR3 in amino acids: CASSPRQESYEQYF. CDR3 coding DNA: TGTGCCAGCAGCCCAAGACAGGAGTCCTACGAGCAGTACTTC.

The chain couples TRBV29-1 to TRBJ1-1, with D perhaps matching TRBD1 (6 bases). V gave up 6 bases and J gave up 3 bases, with 11 bases separating them. The CDR3 has 12 residues. From germline, CDR1 is SQVTM and CDR2 ANQGSEA. The CDR3 region is CSVDTGYTEAFF. CDR3 sequence (DNA): TGCAGCGTGGATACAGGGTACACTGAAGCTTTCTTT.

Comments on this clone: The limits of the CDR3 on the DNA are not certain, so only TCRdb's listed CDR3 is given. The chain links TRBV5-1 to TRBJ2-1; TRBD2, the table's D call, lacks a check against the DNA. Germline CDR1 SGHRS, CDR2 YFSETQ. Ends included, the CDR3 has 16 residues. The CDR3: CASSSSGLAGAVEQFF.